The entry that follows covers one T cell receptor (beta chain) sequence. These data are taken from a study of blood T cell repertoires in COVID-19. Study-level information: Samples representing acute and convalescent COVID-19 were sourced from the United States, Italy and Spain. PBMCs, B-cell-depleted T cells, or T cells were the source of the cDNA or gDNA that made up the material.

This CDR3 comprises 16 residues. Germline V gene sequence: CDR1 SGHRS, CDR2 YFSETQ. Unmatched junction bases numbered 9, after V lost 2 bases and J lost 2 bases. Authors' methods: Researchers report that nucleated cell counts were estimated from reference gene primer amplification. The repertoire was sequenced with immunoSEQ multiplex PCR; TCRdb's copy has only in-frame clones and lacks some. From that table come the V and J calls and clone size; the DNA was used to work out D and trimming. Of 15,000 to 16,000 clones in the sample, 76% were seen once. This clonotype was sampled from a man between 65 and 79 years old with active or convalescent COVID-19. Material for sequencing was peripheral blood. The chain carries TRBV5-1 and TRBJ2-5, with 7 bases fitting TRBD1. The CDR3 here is CASSFLGQVGQETQYF. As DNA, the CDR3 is TGCGCCAGCAGCTTCTTAGGACAGGTTGGACAAGAGACCCAGTACTTC.